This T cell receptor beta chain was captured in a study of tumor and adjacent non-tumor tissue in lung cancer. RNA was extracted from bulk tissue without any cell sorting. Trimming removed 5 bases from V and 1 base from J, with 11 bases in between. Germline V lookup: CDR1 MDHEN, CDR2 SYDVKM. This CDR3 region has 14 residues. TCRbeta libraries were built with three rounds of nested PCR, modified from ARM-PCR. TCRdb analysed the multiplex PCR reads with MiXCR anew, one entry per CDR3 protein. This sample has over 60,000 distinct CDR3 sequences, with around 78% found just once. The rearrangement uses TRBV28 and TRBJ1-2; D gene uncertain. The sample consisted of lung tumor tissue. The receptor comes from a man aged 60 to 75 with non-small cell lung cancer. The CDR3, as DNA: TGTGCCAGCAGTACCCACTACCTTAACTATGGCTACACCTTC. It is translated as CASSTHYLNYGYTF.